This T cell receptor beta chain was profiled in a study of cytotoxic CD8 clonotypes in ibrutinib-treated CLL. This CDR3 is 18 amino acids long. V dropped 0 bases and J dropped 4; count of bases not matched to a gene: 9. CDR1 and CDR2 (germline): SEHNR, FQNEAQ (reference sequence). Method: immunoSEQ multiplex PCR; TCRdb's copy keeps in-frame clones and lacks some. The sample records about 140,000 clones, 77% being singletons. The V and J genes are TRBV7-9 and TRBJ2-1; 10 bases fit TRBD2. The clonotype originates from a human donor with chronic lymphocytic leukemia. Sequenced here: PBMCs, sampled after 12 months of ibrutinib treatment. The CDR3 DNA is TGTGCCAGCAGCTTAGCTAGCGGGGGGAATACCTTTTACAATGAGCAGTTCTTC. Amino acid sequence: CASSLASGGNTFYNEQFF.